The present T cell receptor (beta chain) was sequenced within a study of blood T cell repertoires in COVID-19. Overall study context: Donors in the United States, Italy and Spain gave samples during acute or convalescent COVID-19. The cDNA or gDNA used as material had been derived from T cells, B-cell-depleted T cells, or PBMCs.

Authors' processing steps: Reference gene primer amplification in the assay estimated nucleated cell counts. Method: immunoSEQ multiplex PCR; TCRdb's copy keeps in-frame clones and lacks some. V and J calls and clone size are copied from that table; D and trimming were computed from the DNA. The sample lists approximately 22,000 clones, roughly 75% seen once, with about 20% in the top ten. V dropped 0 bases and J dropped 14 bases, with 11 bases sitting between them. CDR1 and CDR2 from the germline V gene are DFQATT and SNEGSKA (reference sequence). The CDR3 is made up of 11 amino acids. This clone showed up just a few times.

This TCR derives from a human donor in a cohort sampled during active or convalescent COVID-19. Sequencing was carried out using peripheral blood. J is TRBJ2-4 and V is TRBV20-1; D is possibly TRBD2 (6 bases). The CDR3 DNA follows: TGCAGTGCTAGAGATGGGCGGGGCGAGTACTTC. Protein product: CSARDGRGEYF.